This record concerns one T cell receptor beta chain sequence. This entry belongs to a study of blood T cell repertoires in COVID-19. CDR3 length: 15 residues. Per germline, CDR1 SGHDT and CDR2 YYEEEE. With 3 bases clipped from V and 4 bases from J, the junction kept 8 bases outside the gene matches. Profiled with immunoSEQ multiplex PCR; TCRdb holds only in-frame clones, not every one. This sample carries approximately 77,000 clones, 88% of them seen once, and the ten largest clones take under 7.5%. The sequence was obtained from an elderly woman with acute or convalescent COVID-19. The sample was peripheral blood. This rearrangement joins TRBV5-6 to TRBJ2-3; 7 nucleotides agree with TRBD1. Here the CDR3 DNA reads TGTGCCAGCAGCTCAAGGGGACAGTCGCCAGATACGCAGTATTTT. Its translation: CASSSRGQSPDTQYF. Using reference TRBV5-6 and TRBJ2-3 for the parts outside the CDR3, the full variable domain is DAGVTQSPTHLIKTRGQQVTLRCSPKSGHDTVSWYQQALGQGPQFIFQYYEEEERQRGNFPDRFSGHQFPNYSSELNVNALLLGDSALYLCASSSRGQSPDTQYFGPGTRLTVL.